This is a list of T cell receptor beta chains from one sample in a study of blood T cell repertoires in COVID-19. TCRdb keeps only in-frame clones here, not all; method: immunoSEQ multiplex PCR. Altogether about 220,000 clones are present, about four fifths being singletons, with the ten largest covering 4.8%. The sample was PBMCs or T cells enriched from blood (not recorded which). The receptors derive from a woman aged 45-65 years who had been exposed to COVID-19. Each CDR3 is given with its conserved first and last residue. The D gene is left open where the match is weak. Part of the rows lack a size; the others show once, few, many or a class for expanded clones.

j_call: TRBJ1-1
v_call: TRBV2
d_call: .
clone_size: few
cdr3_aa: CASKRAGGDTEAFF
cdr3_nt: TGTGCCAGCAAGAGGGCAGGCGGGGACACTGAAGCTTTCTTT

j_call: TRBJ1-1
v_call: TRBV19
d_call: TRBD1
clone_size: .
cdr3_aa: CASSIEWDSEAFF
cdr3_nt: TGTGCCAGTAGTATTGAATGGGACAGCGAAGCTTTCTTT

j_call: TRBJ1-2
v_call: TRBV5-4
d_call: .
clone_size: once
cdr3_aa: CASSLDEWYGYTF
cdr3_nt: TGTGCCAGCAGCTTGGATGAGTGGTACGGCTACACCTTC

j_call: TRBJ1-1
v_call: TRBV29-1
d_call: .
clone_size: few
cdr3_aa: CSGQQSMNTEAFF
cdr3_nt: TGCAGCGGACAACAGAGTATGAACACTGAAGCTTTCTTT

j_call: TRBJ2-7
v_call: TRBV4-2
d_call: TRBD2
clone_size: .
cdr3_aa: CASSQRAGASGRYEQYF
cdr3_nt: TGTGCCAGCAGCCAAAGAGCCGGGGCTAGCGGTAGGTACGAGCAGTACTTC

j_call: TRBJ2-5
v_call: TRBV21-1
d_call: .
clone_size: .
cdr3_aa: CASSKRDFTHQETQYF
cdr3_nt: TGTGCCAGCAGCAAGCGGGACTTTACCCACCAAGAGACCCAGTACTTC

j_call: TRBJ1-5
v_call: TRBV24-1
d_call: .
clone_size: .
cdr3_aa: CATSDGGGYQPQHF
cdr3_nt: TGTGCCACCAGTGATGGGGGGGGGTATCAGCCCCAGCATTTT

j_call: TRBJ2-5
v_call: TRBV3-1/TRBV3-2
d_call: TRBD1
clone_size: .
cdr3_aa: CASSQHGQGANF
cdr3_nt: TGTGCCAGCAGCCAACACGGACAGGGGGCGAACTTC

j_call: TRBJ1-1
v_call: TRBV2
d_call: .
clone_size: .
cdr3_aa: CASTQDLRDTEAFF
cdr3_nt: TGTGCCAGCACCCAAGACCTGAGGGACACTGAAGCTTTCTTT

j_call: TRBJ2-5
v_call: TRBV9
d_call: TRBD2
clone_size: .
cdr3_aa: CASSVGGSGGPKETQYF
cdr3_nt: TGTGCCAGCAGCGTAGGGGGTAGCGGGGGTCCAAAAGAGACCCAGTACTTC